These 18 T cell receptor beta chains were sequenced from one sample in a study of blood T cell repertoires in COVID-19. Produced via immunoSEQ multiplex PCR; TCRdb's table is partial and in-frame only. This sample carries roughly 140,000 clones, 84% of them seen once, and the ten largest clones take around 3.9%. The sample was PBMCs or T cells enriched from blood (not recorded which). These receptors came from a man in his forties or fifties in a cohort exposed to, infected with or recovered from COVID-19 (not recorded which).

The genes are TRBV19 and TRBJ2-3, with 7 nucleotides matching TRBD1. The germline gives CDR1 LNHDA, CDR2 SQIVND (reference sequence). V dropped 5 bases and J dropped 6; count of bases not matched to a gene: 14. This CDR3 has 16 residues. This chain's CDR3 is CASSQEQGSRSDTQYF. In DNA form, the CDR3 reads TGTGCCAGTAGTCAGGAACAGGGGAGTCGTTCGGATACGCAGTATTTT.

The chain is built from TRBV10-3 and TRBJ1-1, with D possibly being TRBD1 (5 bases). The CDR3 sequence is 14 residues long. Germline CDR1 reads ENHRY; CDR2 reads SYGVKD. Trimming took 5 bases from V and 1 from J, leaving 11 bases between them. CDR3: CAISPLTGNTEAFF. As DNA, the CDR3 is TGTGCCATCAGTCCCCTTACAGGGAACACTGAAGCTTTCTTT.

The chain carries TRBV6-5 and TRBJ1-1; D is perhaps TRBD1 (5 bases). V shed 11 bases and J shed 5 bases, with 18 bases lying between them. Germline V gene lookup returns CDR1 MNHEY and CDR2 SVGAGI. CDR3 length: 13 amino acids. CDR3 nucleotides: TGTGCCGGTAAGGCAGGGAGGGTTACTGAAGCTTTCTTT. This codes for CAGKAGRVTEAFF.

V and J are TRBV5-5 and TRBJ2-7, with 7 nucleotides matching TRBD1. Germline assignment: CDR1 SGHKS and CDR2 YYEKEE (reference sequence). V dropped 0 bases and J dropped 3; count of bases not matched to a gene: 9. This CDR3 is built from 16 residues. As DNA, the CDR3 is TGTGCCAGCAGCTTGGAGGGGTCAGGGGGTTACTACGAGCAGTACTTC. Its protein is CASSLEGSGGYYEQYF.

V gene TRBV27 combines with J gene TRBJ1-4; maybe TRBD1 (6 bases). In germline, CDR1 is MNHEY, CDR2 SMNVEV (reference sequence). The CDR3 runs 14 residues. Trimming removed 10 bases at V and 8 bases at J, with 20 bases between. The CDR3 bases are TGTGCCACCGGCGGGGGGCGCGGGCGAGAAAAACTGTTTTTT. It specifies CATGGGRGREKLFF.

V usage is TRBV4-1 and J usage is TRBJ2-7; 9 nucleotides agree with TRBD2. V lost 0 bases to trimming and J lost 6 bases; unmatched junction nucleotides: 9. CDR1 MGHRA and CDR2 YSYEKL come from the germline V gene. CDR3 size: 16 residues. CDR3 region: CASSQDLAGGQVEQYF. For the CDR3, the DNA is TGCGCCAGCAGCCAAGATCTCGCGGGAGGGCAAGTCGAGCAGTACTTC.

CDR3 nucleotide sequence: TGCGCCAGCAGCTCTCGGACAGGGGGGATCTACGAGCAGTACTTC. This translates into CASSSRTGGIYEQYF. The chain combines TRBV5-1 with TRBJ2-7, with 10 bases matching TRBD1. This CDR3 comprises 15 residues. With 3 bases clipped from V and 3 bases from J, the junction kept 6 bases outside the gene matches. Germline values: CDR1 SGHRS, CDR2 YFSETQ.

The chain employs TRBV3-1 (or the pseudogene TRBV3-2) and TRBJ1-5; weak D call: TRBD1 (6 bases). Germline CDR1 is LGHDT and CDR2 is YNNKEL (reference sequence). The length of the CDR3 is 15 residues. V shed 5 bases and J shed 1 base, with 12 bases lying between them. The CDR3 DNA is TGTGCCAGCAGCTTGGGGGGGCTGAGCAATCAGCCCCAGCATTTT. Residues: CASSLGGLSNQPQHF.

The CDR3 reads CAQGGGQGNNQPQHF. DNA for the CDR3: TGTGCCCAAGGGGGGGGACAGGGTAACAATCAGCCCCAGCATTTT. This sequence joins TRBV11-1 and TRBJ1-5; 9 bases match TRBD1. Germline values: CDR1 SGHAT, CDR2 FQDESV (reference sequence). V lost 11 bases, J lost 3 bases, and 11 bases stayed unmatched. The CDR3 sequence is 15 residues long.

The gene calls are TRBV5-4 and TRBJ1-2; TRBD1 might be the D (6 bases). The germline V gene encodes CDR1 SGHNT and CDR2 YYREEE (reference sequence). The CDR3 runs to 12 residues. The V end was cut by 4 bases, the J end by 5 bases, with 9 bases between. The CDR3 loop reads CASSADRYGYTF. In DNA, the CDR3 is TGTGCCAGCAGCGCCGACAGGTATGGCTACACCTTC.

This rearrangement joins TRBV3-1 (or the pseudogene TRBV3-2) to TRBJ1-3; no definite D call. CDR1 LGHDT and CDR2 YNNKEL come from the germline V gene (reference sequence). The length of the CDR3 is 15 residues. Between the trimmed V and J ends, which lost 4 bases and 4 bases, there was a span of 14 bases. For the CDR3, the DNA is TGTGCCAGCAGCCCCCCCAGAACGTGGGGAAACACCATATATTTT. This sequence encodes CASSPPRTWGNTIYF.

The chain carries TRBV5-6 and TRBJ2-1, with 13 bases fitting TRBD2. The V gene end was trimmed by 4 bases and the J gene end by 6 bases; junction bases not matched to a gene: 4. The CDR3 runs 15 residues. In germline, CDR1 is SGHDT, CDR2 YYEEEE. DNA for the CDR3: TGTGCCAGCAGCCTCACTAGCGGGGGGGCCAATGAGCAGTTCTTC. Residues: CASSLTSGGANEQFF.

This chain links TRBV12-3 or TRBV12-4 with TRBJ2-7; no clear D gene. Between the trimmed V and J ends, which lost 3 bases and 0 bases, there was a span of 6 bases. CDR3 size: 13 residues. The CDR3 spells CASSFTVSYEQYF. Here the CDR3 DNA reads TGTGCCAGCAGTTTCACGGTCTCCTACGAGCAGTACTTC.

This clone was counted a single time. This chain joins TRBV4-3 and TRBJ1-1, with a tentative D call TRBD1 (5 bases). Trimming left V 5 bases short and J 2 bases short, with 9 bases between. The CDR3 has 13 residues. Germline V CDR1 and CDR2: LGHNA, YSLEER. The CDR3 DNA follows: TGCGCCAGCAGCTGGGGGGTTAACACTGAAGCTTTCTTT. Its protein product is CASSWGVNTEAFF.

The V and J genes are TRBV14 and TRBJ2-5, with a possible D match to TRBD1 (5 bases). The germline V and J ends were trimmed by 0 bases and 0 bases, with 14 bases remaining between them. The CDR3 consists of 17 residues. Germline V gene data show CDR1 as SGHDN and CDR2 as FVKESK. CDR3 protein: CASSQDGVRVYQETQYF. The CDR3 region has the DNA TGTGCCAGCAGCCAAGACGGTGTCAGGGTTTACCAAGAGACCCAGTACTTC.

This sequence joins TRBV7-2 and TRBJ2-5; 13 positions agree with TRBD2. Trimming cost V 4 bases and J 5 bases; bases outside gene matches: 4. Germline V gives CDR1 SGHTA, CDR2 FQGNSA. This CDR3 is built from 15 residues. CDR3 in DNA: TGTGCCAGCAGCTCACTAGCGGGGGGGCCCGAGACCCAGTACTTC. Translated, it gives CASSSLAGGPETQYF.

V gene TRBV3-1 (or the pseudogene TRBV3-2) combines with J gene TRBJ2-2; D unclear. V shed 3 bases and J shed 6 bases, with 11 bases lying between them. The germline gives CDR1 LGHDT, CDR2 YNNKEL (reference sequence). The length of the CDR3 is 14 residues. This CDR3 reads CASSHSYYPGELFF. The CDR3 DNA follows: TGTGCCAGCAGCCATTCCTACTACCCCGGGGAGCTGTTTTTT.

This clone was recorded once. This chain uses TRBV10-2 with TRBJ2-3, with 10 bases aligning to TRBD2. Germline CDR1 is WSHSY and CDR2 is SAAADI. After removal of 7 bases from V and 0 bases from J, the junction contained 13 bases not matched to a gene. The CDR3 is 18 amino acids. In DNA, the CDR3 is TGCGCCAGCAAGGATAACAAGCGGGAGGGGGGAAGCACAGATACGCAGTATTTT. Translation gives CASKDNKREGGSTDTQYF.